Described below is a single T cell receptor (beta chain) sequence and its context. Its target is not known. A much larger clone differs from this one at a single base, so this may be a read error. This sample was taken from a study of HIV-infected patients and healthy controls. cDNA was made from 400 to 500 ng RNA using alpha and beta constant primers. Alpha and beta chain libraries were made separately by chain-specific third strand synthesis with multiplexing indices. TCRdb ran MiXCR on the 5' RACE reads and lists one entry per CDR3 protein. The sample consists of roughly 17,000 distinct CDR3 sequences, around 5% of them appearing once. General study points: HIV-associated CDR3 frequencies dropped significantly during therapy; CMV-associated ones, mostly rising, changed nonsignificantly. Comparisons were complicated because patients and controls had unequal numbers of distinct sequences.

This CDR3 contains 16 residues. No cell fractionation was done, so the repertoire covers all unsorted peripheral blood T cells. The specimen was blood. The source of this sequence is an adult in good health. The chain has TRBV12-3 or TRBV12-4 and TRBJ1-6, with D possibly matching TRBD1 (6 bases). The chain's CDR3 is CASTAGGPERNAPLHF. CDR3 sequence (DNA): TGTGCCAGCACCGCCGGGGGGCCTGAGCGTAATGCACCCCTCCACTTT.